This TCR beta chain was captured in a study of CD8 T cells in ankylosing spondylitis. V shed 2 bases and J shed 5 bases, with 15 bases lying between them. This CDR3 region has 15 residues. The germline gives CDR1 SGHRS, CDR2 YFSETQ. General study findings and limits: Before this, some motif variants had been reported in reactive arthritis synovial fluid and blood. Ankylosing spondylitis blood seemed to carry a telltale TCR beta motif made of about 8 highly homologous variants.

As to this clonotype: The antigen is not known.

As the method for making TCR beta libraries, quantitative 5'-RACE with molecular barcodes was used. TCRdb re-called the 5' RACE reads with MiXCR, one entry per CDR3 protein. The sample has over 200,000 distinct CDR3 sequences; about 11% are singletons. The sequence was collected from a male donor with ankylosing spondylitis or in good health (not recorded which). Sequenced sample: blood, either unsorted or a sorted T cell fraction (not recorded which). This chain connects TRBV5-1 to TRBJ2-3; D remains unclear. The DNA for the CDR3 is TGCGCCAGCAGCTTAGACGGGCCGCCGGAAGATACGCAGTATTTT. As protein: CASSLDGPPEDTQYF.